These T cell receptor beta chains were read from a single sample in a study of blood T cell repertoires in COVID-19. Produced via immunoSEQ multiplex PCR; TCRdb's table is partial and in-frame only. The table has under 45,000 clones, roughly nine tenths seen once. Input material: peripheral blood. Receptors were obtained from a man aged 55-75 years with active or convalescent COVID-19. CDR3s include the opening cysteine and the closing phenylalanine or tryptophan. The D gene is left open where the match is weak. Rows may omit the clone size; those that give it use once, few, many or a size class.

D: TRBD1; size: few; V: TRBV2; J: TRBJ1-2; CDR3: CASWTGERGYTF; DNA: TGTGCCAGCTGGACAGGCGAACGTGGCTACACCTTC
D: NA; size: NA; V: TRBV20-1; J: TRBJ2-7; CDR3: CSASIGPQGGWQYF; DNA: TGCAGTGCTAGTATCGGTCCCCAGGGAGGTTGGCAGTACTTC
D: NA; size: NA; V: TRBV2; J: TRBJ2-7; CDR3: CAGSRQAYEQYF; DNA: TGTGCCGGCTCCAGACAGGCCTACGAGCAGTACTTC
D: TRBD2; size: NA; V: TRBV9; J: TRBJ2-1; CDR3: CASSGLRLALNNEQFF; DNA: TGTGCCAGCAGCGGATTGAGACTAGCACTAAACAATGAGCAGTTCTTC
D: NA; size: once; V: TRBV5-1; J: TRBJ1-6; CDR3: CASSLGQGGSPLHF; DNA: TGCGCCAGCAGCTTGGGACAAGGAGGTTCACCCCTCCACTTT
D: TRBD2; size: few; V: TRBV28; J: TRBJ2-7; CDR3: CASSFSGTSGNSYEQYF; DNA: TGTGCCAGCAGTTTTTCCGGGACTAGCGGCAACTCCTACGAGCAGTACTTC
D: TRBD1; size: NA; V: TRBV13; J: TRBJ1-2; CDR3: CASSLTGDGYGYTF; DNA: TGTGCCAGCAGCTTAACAGGGGATGGCTATGGCTACACCTTC
D: TRBD1; size: NA; V: TRBV7-9; J: TRBJ2-7; CDR3: CASLRTGGSYEQYF; DNA: TGTGCCAGCCTGAGGACAGGGGGCTCCTACGAGCAGTACTTC
D: NA; size: NA; V: TRBV18; J: TRBJ1-2; CDR3: CASSPDTGGGSSYTF; DNA: TGTGCCAGCTCACCAGATACGGGTGGAGGGAGTAGCTACACCTTC
D: TRBD1; size: NA; V: TRBV4-3; J: TRBJ1-2; CDR3: CASSQQRQGYGYTF; DNA: TGCGCCAGCAGCCAACAGCGACAGGGCTATGGCTACACCTTC
D: NA; size: NA; V: TRBV12-3/TRBV12-4; J: TRBJ2-3; CDR3: CASSPGVPDTQYF; DNA: TGTGCCAGCAGCCCCGGAGTTCCAGATACGCAGTATTTT
D: TRBD2; size: NA; V: TRBV6-2/TRBV6-3; J: TRBJ2-3; CDR3: CASSYTGGTQYF; DNA: TGTGCCAGCAGTTACACGGGGGGTACGCAGTATTTT
D: TRBD1; size: NA; V: TRBV5-6; J: TRBJ1-5; CDR3: CASSLGDRDQPQHF; DNA: TGTGCCAGCAGCTTAGGGGACAGAGATCAGCCCCAGCATTTT
D: NA; size: NA; V: TRBV6-5; J: TRBJ1-3; CDR3: CASRGMGSGNTIYF; DNA: TGTGCCAGCCGGGGAATGGGCTCTGGAAACACCATATATTTT
D: NA; size: NA; V: TRBV7-3; J: TRBJ2-5; CDR3: CASSLTGQGGETQYF; DNA: TGTGCCAGCAGCTTAACTGGGCAGGGGGGAGAGACCCAGTACTTC
D: NA; size: once; V: TRBV6-5; J: TRBJ1-5; CDR3: CASKETRGTYQPQHF; DNA: TGTGCCAGCAAAGAAACACGGGGGACCTATCAGCCCCAGCATTTT
D: NA; size: NA; V: TRBV19; J: TRBJ1-4; CDR3: CASSPRGAGEKLFF; DNA: TGTGCCAGTAGCCCCCGGGGGGCCGGCGAAAAACTGTTTTTT
D: NA; size: NA; V: TRBV18; J: TRBJ1-3; CDR3: CASSLTGGPDSGNTIYF; DNA: TGTGCCAGCTCACTAACGGGGGGGCCCGACTCTGGAAACACCATATATTTT
D: TRBD1; size: NA; V: TRBV28; J: TRBJ2-2; CDR3: CASSLGTGLGGELFF; DNA: TGTGCCAGCAGTTTAGGGACAGGGTTGGGCGGGGAGCTGTTTTTT
D: TRBD1; size: once; V: TRBV13; J: TRBJ2-2; CDR3: CASSLSGTETGELFF; DNA: TGTGCCAGCAGCTTATCCGGGACAGAAACCGGGGAGCTGTTTTTT
D: NA; size: once; V: TRBV6-5; J: TRBJ1-2; CDR3: CASSYTPRGGYGYTF; DNA: TGTGCCAGCAGTTACACGCCAAGGGGGGGGTATGGCTACACCTTC
D: TRBD2; size: NA; V: TRBV30; J: TRBJ2-7; CDR3: CAWTRTSGSYEQYF; DNA: TGTGCCTGGACTCGGACTAGCGGGAGCTACGAGCAGTACTTC
D: NA; size: NA; V: TRBV7-8; J: TRBJ2-1; CDR3: CASSHYRASYNEQFF; DNA: TGTGCCAGCAGTCATTACAGGGCTTCCTACAATGAGCAGTTCTTC
D: NA; size: NA; V: TRBV7-9; J: TRBJ1-3; CDR3: CASSSSPSGNTIYF; DNA: TGTGCCAGCAGCTCTAGTCCCTCTGGAAACACCATATATTTT
D: NA; size: NA; V: TRBV7-2; J: TRBJ1-2; CDR3: CASSLEEAGNYGYTF; DNA: TGTGCCAGCAGCTTAGAGGAGGCGGGCAACTATGGCTACACCTTC
D: NA; size: NA; V: TRBV10-3; J: TRBJ1-5; CDR3: CAISEGGGNQPQHF; DNA: TGTGCCATCAGTGAAGGGGGGGGAAATCAGCCCCAGCATTTT
D: TRBD1; size: NA; V: TRBV19; J: TRBJ2-5; CDR3: CASSIGGQGETQYF; DNA: TGTGCCAGTAGTATCGGGGGACAGGGGGAGACCCAGTACTTC
D: TRBD2; size: NA; V: TRBV7-9; J: TRBJ2-1; CDR3: CASSLGLAGLNEQFF; DNA: TGTGCCAGCAGCTTGGGACTAGCGGGACTAAATGAGCAGTTCTTC
D: NA; size: NA; V: TRBV4-1; J: TRBJ1-6; CDR3: CASSPRQSFSYNSPLHF; DNA: TGCGCCAGCAGCCCCCGACAGTCGTTCTCCTATAATTCACCCCTCCACTTT
D: NA; size: once; V: TRBV6-1; J: TRBJ1-1; CDR3: CASSDRGGYTEAFF; DNA: TGTGCCAGCAGTGACAGGGGCGGGTACACTGAAGCTTTCTTT
D: NA; size: NA; V: TRBV11-3; J: TRBJ2-2; CDR3: CASSLVAGSGELFF; DNA: TGTGCCAGCAGCTTAGTGGCAGGGTCCGGGGAGCTGTTTTTT
D: TRBD1; size: NA; V: TRBV6-5; J: TRBJ2-7; CDR3: CANGQGWDEQYF; DNA: TGTGCCAACGGACAGGGGTGGGACGAGCAGTACTTC
D: NA; size: NA; V: TRBV7-9; J: TRBJ1-6; CDR3: CASSLGTSDNSPLHF; DNA: TGTGCCAGCAGCCTCGGGACATCGGATAATTCACCCCTCCACTTT
D: TRBD2; size: NA; V: TRBV3-1/TRBV3-2; J: TRBJ2-3; CDR3: CASSHVLAGGTDTQYF; DNA: TGTGCCAGCAGCCATGTACTAGCGGGAGGAACAGATACGCAGTATTTT
D: NA; size: NA; V: TRBV14; J: TRBJ1-1; CDR3: CASSQEPGSNTEAFF; DNA: TGTGCCAGCAGCCAAGAGCCGGGGTCGAACACTGAAGCTTTCTTT
D: NA; size: NA; V: TRBV24-1; J: TRBJ2-5; CDR3: CATSDPSRRAGETQYF; DNA: TGTGCCACCAGTGACCCGAGTCGGCGTGCGGGGGAGACCCAGTACTTC
D: NA; size: NA; V: TRBV6-2/TRBV6-3; J: TRBJ1-4; CDR3: CASSSKNRATNEKLFF; DNA: TGTGCCAGCAGCTCCAAAAACAGGGCAACTAATGAAAAACTGTTTTTT
D: NA; size: NA; V: TRBV3-1/TRBV3-2; J: TRBJ2-3; CDR3: CASSQVRADTQYF; DNA: TGTGCCAGCAGCCAGGTGCGGGCAGATACGCAGTATTTT
D: NA; size: NA; V: TRBV18; J: TRBJ2-7; CDR3: CASSPSIAGRYEQYF; DNA: TGTGCCAGCTCACCAAGCATCGCAGGGCGCTACGAGCAGTACTTC
D: TRBD1; size: NA; V: TRBV24-1; J: TRBJ2-6; CDR3: CATSEGTGSGANVLTF; DNA: TGTGCCACCAGTGAAGGGACAGGGTCTGGGGCCAACGTCCTGACTTTC
D: NA; size: NA; V: TRBV7-3; J: TRBJ2-1; CDR3: CASSLGRYNEQFF; DNA: TGTGCCAGCAGCTTAGGGCGCTACAATGAGCAGTTCTTC
D: NA; size: few; V: TRBV12-3/TRBV12-4; J: TRBJ1-5; CDR3: CAIWAGAGQPQHF; DNA: TGTGCCATCTGGGCAGGGGCAGGACAGCCCCAGCATTTT
D: NA; size: NA; V: TRBV11-2; J: TRBJ2-1; CDR3: CASSLERHRRRPYNEQFF; DNA: TGTGCCAGCAGCTTAGAAAGGCATAGACGGCGGCCCTACAATGAGCAGTTCTTC
D: NA; size: NA; V: TRBV3-1/TRBV3-2; J: TRBJ1-5; CDR3: CASSLQMNQPQHF; DNA: TGTGCCAGCAGCCTACAGATGAATCAGCCCCAGCATTTT
D: TRBD2; size: NA; V: TRBV4-1; J: TRBJ2-3; CDR3: CASSQARSGGEADTQYF; DNA: TGCGCCAGCAGCCAGGCGCGTAGCGGGGGGGAGGCAGATACGCAGTATTTT
D: NA; size: NA; V: TRBV18; J: TRBJ1-2; CDR3: CASSPFDSRANYGYTF; DNA: TGTGCCAGCTCACCCTTCGACTCCCGGGCTAACTATGGCTACACCTTC
D: NA; size: NA; V: TRBV10-1; J: TRBJ1-1; CDR3: CASSEAGRDTEAFF; DNA: TGCGCCAGCAGTGAAGCGGGGAGGGACACTGAAGCTTTCTTT
D: TRBD1; size: NA; V: TRBV23-1; J: TRBJ1-2; CDR3: CASIFNPSRQGKRYGYTF; DNA: TGCGCCAGCATCTTCAATCCCTCCAGACAGGGGAAACGCTATGGCTACACCTTC
D: NA; size: NA; V: TRBV21-1; J: TRBJ1-3; CDR3: CASSNYVTGGFGNTIYF; DNA: TGTGCCAGCAGCAATTATGTAACAGGGGGTTTTGGAAACACCATATATTTT
D: NA; size: NA; V: TRBV7-8; J: TRBJ1-1; CDR3: CAGSLARDRHTEAFF; DNA: TGTGCCGGCAGCTTAGCTCGTGACAGGCACACTGAAGCTTTCTTT
D: TRBD1; size: NA; V: TRBV11-3; J: TRBJ2-3; CDR3: CASSLGQGGGDTQYF; DNA: TGTGCCAGCAGCTTGGGACAGGGGGGTGGGGATACGCAGTATTTT
D: TRBD1; size: NA; V: TRBV6-5; J: TRBJ1-1; CDR3: CASSWTGNTEAFF; DNA: TGTGCCAGCAGTTGGACAGGCAACACTGAAGCTTTCTTT
D: NA; size: NA; V: TRBV29-1; J: TRBJ2-7; CDR3: CSVEGAGYEQYF; DNA: TGCAGCGTTGAAGGCGCAGGGTACGAGCAGTACTTC
D: NA; size: NA; V: TRBV28; J: TRBJ2-3; CDR3: CASSLPGVRIDTQYF; DNA: TGTGCCAGCAGTTTACCGGGAGTAAGGATAGATACGCAGTATTTT